This T cell receptor beta chain was retrieved from a study of glioma-infiltrating T cells after dendritic cell vaccination. Study as a whole: Autologous tumor lysate-pulsed dendritic cell vaccination was given between the early 2000s and the early 2010s.

Before vaccination, two weeks after the third vaccination, and at progression, PBMC were collected. This clone occurred once. The antigen remains unidentified. Study findings and constraints: Higher TCR clonality did not directly relate to longer survival.

Primers: 60 V beta forward and 13 J beta reverse. Here immunoSEQ multiplex PCR was the method, and the copy in TCRdb shows in-frame clones only, minus some. This sample has around 58,000 clones, with roughly 80% found just once. Sequences were derived from blood, sampled before dendritic cell vaccination. The source of this sequence is a human donor with glioblastoma.

The chain's CDR3 is CASSATSGGTDTQYF. In DNA, the CDR3 is TGTGCCAGCAGTGCCACGAGCGGGGGCACAGATACGCAGTATTTT. This chain links TRBV2 with TRBJ2-3; 7 positions match TRBD2. Per the germline V gene, CDR1 is SNHLY and CDR2 is FYNNEI. This CDR3 has 15 residues. The J segment lost 1 base and the V segment lost 4 bases, leaving 5 bases of the junction unmatched.